The 17 T cell receptor beta chains reported below all come from one sample, sequenced in a study of cytomegalovirus exposure and HLA in healthy donors. Profiled with immunoSEQ multiplex PCR; TCRdb holds only in-frame clones, not every one. The profile covers 90,000 to 100,000 clones, with over 85% appearing a single time and approximately 1.1% taken by the ten largest. Sample: PBMCs. All receptors come from a woman aged 25 to 39 in good health and CMV-seropositive.

The chain uses TRBV9 and TRBJ2-5; tentatively, D is TRBD1 (7 bases). Trimming took 0 bases from V and 4 from J, leaving 13 bases between them. Germline V CDR1 and CDR2: SGDLS, YYNGEE. This CDR3 comprises 15 residues. The CDR3 coding sequence is TGTGCCAGCAGCGTAGCGGGGGCAGGGGGAGAGACCCAGTACTTC. Protein sequence: CASSVAGAGGETQYF.

This clone was detected only a few times. The V gene is TRBV27, the J gene TRBJ1-1, with D unclear. The CDR3 contains 14 residues. The germline CDR1 and CDR2 sequences are MNHEY and SMNVEV (reference sequence). The V and J ends lost 5 bases and 4 bases respectively, with 14 bases between them. The DNA for the CDR3 is TGTGCCAGCAGTACCCCTTCGGGAGGCACTGAAGCTTTCTTT. Translating gives CASSTPSGGTEAFF.

The J gene is TRBJ2-3, the V gene TRBV10-3; D call uncertain. Germline loops: CDR1 ENHRY, CDR2 SYGVKD. The V and J ends lost 7 bases and 0 bases respectively, with 8 bases between them. The CDR3 extends over 13 amino acids. CDR3 bases: TGTGCCATCAACCCGGGTAGCACAGATACGCAGTATTTT. Amino acid sequence: CAINPGSTDTQYF.

V is TRBV6-5 and J is TRBJ1-1; 7 bases map to TRBD1. The V and J ends lost 6 bases and 7 bases, in that order; junction bases with no gene match: 11. Germline V gene lookup returns CDR1 MNHEY and CDR2 SVGAGI. This CDR3 comprises 14 residues. Here the CDR3 DNA reads TGTGCCAGCAGAGATTCGACAGGGACACGTGAAGCTTTCTTT. Its protein is CASRDSTGTREAFF.

This clone was observed once. The genes are TRBV10-3 and TRBJ2-7; 12 bases fit TRBD2. CDR1 and CDR2 (germline): ENHRY, SYGVKD. The CDR3 contains 18 residues. J gave up 5 bases and V 7 bases, and 18 bases lay outside the gene matches. CDR3 in amino acids: CAINGQAKPTSGSHEQYF. CDR3 nucleotides: TGTGCCATCAATGGACAGGCAAAACCGACTAGCGGGAGCCACGAGCAGTACTTC.

This chain uses TRBV19 with TRBJ2-1; the match to TRBD2 covers 11 bases. The V segment lost 2 bases and the J segment 5 bases; nucleotides outside the gene matches: 5. The length of the CDR3 is 16 residues. Germline V gene data show CDR1 as LNHDA and CDR2 as SQIVND (reference sequence). CDR3 amino acids: CASSILAGGLHNEQFF. For the CDR3, the DNA is TGTGCCAGTAGTATACTAGCGGGAGGCCTCCACAATGAGCAGTTCTTC.

The sample holds a few counts of this clone. The chain joins TRBV28 to TRBJ1-1; 7 bases are a match to TRBD1. CDR1 and CDR2 (germline): MDHEN, SYDVKM. This CDR3 is built from 14 residues. Trimming took 10 bases from V and 0 from J; bases not matched to a gene: 8. The CDR3 sequence: CAIAGGALNTEAFF. CDR3 in DNA: TGTGCCATCGCAGGGGGTGCACTGAACACTGAAGCTTTCTTT.

This chain links TRBV27 with TRBJ1-4; a weak D match, TRBD1 (5 bases). The V end was cut by 6 bases, the J end by 4 bases, with 15 bases between. Germline CDR1 is MNHEY and CDR2 is SMNVEV (reference sequence). The CDR3 has 15 residues. The CDR3 loop reads CASRHRGNLNEKLFF. In DNA form, the CDR3 reads TGTGCCAGCAGACACCGGGGGAACCTTAATGAAAAACTGTTTTTT.

J is TRBJ1-1 and V is TRBV2, with 7 bases identical to TRBD1. The length of the CDR3 is 11 residues. The trim removed 11 bases at V and 8 bases at J, leaving 8 bases unmatched. Germline V CDR1 and CDR2: SNHLY, FYNNEI. This CDR3 reads CAGTGQTEAFF. The CDR3 DNA reads as TGTGCCGGGACGGGACAGACCGAAGCTTTCTTT.

The chain is built from TRBV28 and TRBJ2-3, with no clear D. V lost 6 bases to trimming and J lost 0 bases, with 10 bases between them. Germline CDR1 and CDR2: MDHEN and SYDVKM. The CDR3 sequence is 14 residues long. CDR3 in DNA: TGTGCCAGCAGCTCTCCTTCGAGCACAGATACGCAGTATTTT. This codes for CASSSPSSTDTQYF. The whole variable domain, filled in from reference TRBV28 and TRBJ2-3, reads DVKVTQSSRYLVKRTGEKVFLECVQDMDHENMFWYRQDPGLGLRLIYFSYDVKMKEKGDIPEGYSVSREKKERFSLILESASTNQTSMYLCASSSPSSTDTQYFGPGTRLTVL.

This clone came up once. V gene TRBV11-2 combines with J gene TRBJ2-7, with 7 positions matching TRBD1. CDR1 is SGHAT, CDR2 FQNNGV, per germline. CDR3 length: 12 amino acids. The ends lost 8 bases at V and 5 bases at J; junction bases unmatched: 6. CDR3 amino acids: CASWTGGDEQYF. The CDR3 bases are TGTGCCAGCTGGACAGGAGGAGACGAGCAGTACTTC.

V usage is TRBV27 and J usage is TRBJ2-3; 8 bases are a match to TRBD1. This CDR3 spans 17 amino acids. V dropped 2 bases and J dropped 2; count of bases not matched to a gene: 9. Germline V CDR1 and CDR2: MNHEY, SMNVEV (reference sequence). In DNA form, the CDR3 reads TGTGCCAGCAGTTTAATGGGGCGGGGACAGGCCACAGATACGCAGTATTTT. The encoded protein is CASSLMGRGQATDTQYF.

The chain couples TRBV13 to TRBJ1-1; D unresolved. The CDR3 contains 14 residues. Between the trimmed V and J ends, which lost 2 bases and 0 bases, there was a span of 7 bases. From germline, CDR1 is PRHDT and CDR2 FYEKMQ (reference sequence). CDR3 nucleotides: TGTGCCAGCAGCTTATCACGGGTGAACACTGAAGCTTTCTTT. This translates into CASSLSRVNTEAFF.

V gene TRBV9 combines with J gene TRBJ2-3; D is possibly TRBD2 (5 bases). The CDR3 contains 12 residues. Trimming pared 4 bases from V and 5 bases from J, leaving 8 bases between. CDR1 is SGDLS, CDR2 YYNGEE, per germline. CDR3 protein: CASSPGLDTQYF. DNA of the CDR3: TGTGCCAGCAGCCCCGGACTAGATACGCAGTATTTT.

In this sample, this clone turned up once. The CDR3 DNA follows: TGCGCCAGCAGCCAAGGGAGCGGGAGAGGGTACGAGCAGTACTTC. This codes for CASSQGSGRGYEQYF. The chain combines TRBV4-1 with TRBJ2-7; 8 bases fit TRBD2. This CDR3 region has 15 residues. The J segment lost 4 bases and the V segment lost 1 base, leaving 6 bases of the junction unmatched. CDR1 and CDR2 (germline): MGHRA, YSYEKL.

V gene TRBV29-1 combines with J gene TRBJ1-2, with D perhaps matching TRBD1 (5 bases). V dropped 2 bases and J dropped 10 bases, with 11 bases sitting between them. This CDR3 comprises 11 residues. Germline V gives CDR1 SQVTM, CDR2 ANQGSEA. CDR3 loop: CSVEPSTAYTF. The DNA for the CDR3 is TGCAGCGTTGAACCATCGACAGCCTACACCTTC.

The chain employs TRBV19 and TRBJ1-3; D perhaps matches TRBD1 (5 bases). The CDR3 consists of 14 residues. The germline V and J ends were trimmed by 3 bases and 2 bases, with 8 bases remaining between them. CDR1 and CDR2 from the germline V gene are LNHDA and SQIVND (reference sequence). CDR3 nucleotide sequence: TGTGCCAGTAGTATTACGGGGGCTGGAAACACCATATATTTT. Protein product: CASSITGAGNTIYF.